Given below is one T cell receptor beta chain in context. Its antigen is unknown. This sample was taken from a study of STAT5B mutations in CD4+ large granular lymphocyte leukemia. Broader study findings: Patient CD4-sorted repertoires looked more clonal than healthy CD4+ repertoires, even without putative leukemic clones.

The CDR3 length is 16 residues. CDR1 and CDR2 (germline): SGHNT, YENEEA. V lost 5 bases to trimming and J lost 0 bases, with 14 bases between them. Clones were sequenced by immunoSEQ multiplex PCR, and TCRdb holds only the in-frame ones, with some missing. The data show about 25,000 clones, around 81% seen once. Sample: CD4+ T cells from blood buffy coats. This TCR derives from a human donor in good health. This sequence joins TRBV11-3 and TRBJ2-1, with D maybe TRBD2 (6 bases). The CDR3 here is CASSRPGLSSYNEQFF. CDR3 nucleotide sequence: TGTGCCAGCAGCCGTCCGGGACTCAGCTCCTACAATGAGCAGTTCTTC.